Below are 3 T cell receptor beta chains sequenced from a single sample in a study of blood T cell repertoires in COVID-19. Produced via immunoSEQ multiplex PCR; TCRdb's table is partial and in-frame only. There are around 270,000 clones in the sample; 80% to 85% occur only once, and less than 2% lies in the top ten. Source material: peripheral blood. The receptors derive from a woman aged 40-49 years who had recovered from COVID-19.

The chain uses TRBV9 and TRBJ1-1, with no clear D. The CDR3 contains 14 residues. The V end lost 7 bases, the J end lost 5 bases, and 18 bases lay between the germline ends. CDR1 SGDLS and CDR2 YYNGEE come from the germline V gene. This chain's CDR3 is CASAHSGRSTEAFF. The DNA of the CDR3 is TGTGCCAGCGCCCATAGCGGACGATCAACTGAAGCTTTCTTT.

V is TRBV7-9 and J is TRBJ2-3, with 10 bases that match TRBD2. The CDR3 length is 15 residues. CDR1 is SEHNR, CDR2 FQNEAQ, per germline (reference sequence). Trimming removed 3 bases from V and 1 base from J; junction bases left unmatched: 1. Here the CDR3 DNA reads TGTGCCAGCAGCTTCACTAGCGGGGGCACAGATACGCAGTATTTT. This sequence encodes CASSFTSGGTDTQYF.

CDR3 in amino acids: CATSDGGLPYGYTF. CDR3 nucleotide sequence: TGTGCCACCAGTGATGGCGGGTTGCCCTATGGCTACACCTTC. The chain uses TRBV24-1 and TRBJ1-2; D is uncertain. This CDR3 spans 14 amino acids. Germline lookup yields CDR1 KGHDR and CDR2 SFDVKD. V was shortened by 3 bases and J by 4 bases, with 11 bases between the two germline ends.